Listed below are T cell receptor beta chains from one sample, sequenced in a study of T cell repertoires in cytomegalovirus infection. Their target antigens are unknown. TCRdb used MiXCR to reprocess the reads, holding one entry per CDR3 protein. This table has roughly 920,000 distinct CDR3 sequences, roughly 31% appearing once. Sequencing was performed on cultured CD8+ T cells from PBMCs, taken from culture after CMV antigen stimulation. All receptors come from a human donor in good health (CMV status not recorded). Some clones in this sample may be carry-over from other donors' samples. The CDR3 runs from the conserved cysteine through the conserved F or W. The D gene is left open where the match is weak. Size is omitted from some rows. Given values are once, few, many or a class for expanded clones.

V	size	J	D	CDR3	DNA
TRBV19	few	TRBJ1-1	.	CASSTFGTGNTEAFF	TGTGCCAGTAGTACTTTCGGGACGGGGAACACTGAAGCTTTCTTT
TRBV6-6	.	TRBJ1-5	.	CASREGRDNQPQHF	TGTGCCAGCAGGGAGGGCAGGGACAATCAGCCCCAGCATTTT
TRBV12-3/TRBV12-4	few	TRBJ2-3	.	CASSLTMVGQYF	TGTGCCAGCAGTTTAACTATGGTTGGGCAGTATTTT
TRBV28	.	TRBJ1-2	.	CVSNLYRVDGYTF	TGTGTCAGCAATTTATACAGGGTGGATGGCTACACCTTC
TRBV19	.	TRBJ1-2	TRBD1	CATTGQGNAGYTF	TGTGCCACCACCGGACAGGGAAACGCGGGCTACACCTTC
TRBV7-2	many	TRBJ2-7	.	CASSYLGNPYYEQYF	TGTGCCAGCAGCTACCTAGGGAACCCTTACTACGAGCAGTACTTC
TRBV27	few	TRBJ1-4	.	CASSLSRFEGEKLFF	TGTGCCAGCAGTTTATCCCGGTTCGAAGGTGAAAAACTGTTTTTT
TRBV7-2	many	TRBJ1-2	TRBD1	CASSPTSRGPGYGYTF	TGTGCCAGCAGCCCCACTTCGAGGGGGCCAGGCTATGGCTACACCTTC
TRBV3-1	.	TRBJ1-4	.	CASSQDHGVEKLFF	TGTGCCAGCAGCCAAGATCATGGTGTTGAAAAACTGTTTTTT
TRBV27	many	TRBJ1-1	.	CASSLLGTTNTEAFF	TGTGCCAGCAGTTTACTGGGGACCACGAACACTGAAGCTTTCTTT
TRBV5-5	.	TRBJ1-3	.	CASRSEPSSGNTIYF	TGTGCCAGCAGGTCCGAGCCTAGCTCTGGAAACACCATATATTTT
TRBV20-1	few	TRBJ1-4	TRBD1	CSARDRTGNEKLFF	TGCAGTGCTAGAGACAGGACAGGGAATGAAAAACTGTTTTTT
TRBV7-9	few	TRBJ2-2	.	CASSLLVGNTGELFF	TGTGCCAGCAGCTTACTGGTGGGGAACACCGGGGAGCTGTTTTTT
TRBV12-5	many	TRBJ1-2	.	CASGLYGGNYGYTF	TGTGCTAGTGGTTTGTACGGAGGGAACTATGGCTACACCTTC
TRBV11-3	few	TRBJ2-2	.	CASSLKVGQPANTGELFF	TGTGCCAGCAGCTTGAAGGTCGGACAGCCCGCGAACACCGGGGAGCTGTTTTTT
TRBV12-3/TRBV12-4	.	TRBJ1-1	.	CASVTGAGAFF	TGTGCCAGTGTTACCGGGGCCGGAGCTTTCTTT
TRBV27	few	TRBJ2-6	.	CASSLGGRASGANVLTF	TGTGCCAGCAGTTTAGGAGGGCGAGCGTCTGGGGCCAACGTCCTGACTTTC
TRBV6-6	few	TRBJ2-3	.	CASPGLTYTDTQYF	TGTGCCAGCCCGGGACTGACATACACAGATACGCAGTATTTT
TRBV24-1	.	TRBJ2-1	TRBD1	CATSARGGYEQFF	TGTGCCACCAGTGCCCGAGGGGGCTATGAGCAGTTCTTC
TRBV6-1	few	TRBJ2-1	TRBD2	CASSMTSSYNEQFF	TGTGCCAGCTCAATGACTAGCTCGTACAATGAGCAGTTCTTC
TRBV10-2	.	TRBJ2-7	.	CASSEGNGRGYEQYF	TGCGCCAGCAGTGAGGGGAATGGCAGGGGCTACGAGCAGTACTTC
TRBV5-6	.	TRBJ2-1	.	CASSLAFTRNEQFF	TGTGCCAGCAGCTTGGCCTTTACAAGGAATGAGCAGTTCTTC
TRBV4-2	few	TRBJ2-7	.	CASSQDITPYEQYF	TGTGCCAGCAGCCAAGATATCACCCCCTACGAGCAGTACTTC
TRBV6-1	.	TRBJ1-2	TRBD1	CASSYTFSGQGAPNYGYTF	TGTGCCAGCAGTTACACTTTTTCGGGACAGGGGGCCCCTAACTATGGCTACACCTTC
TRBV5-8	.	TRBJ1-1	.	CASSPFRDTEAFF	TGTGCCAGCAGCCCCTTTAGGGACACTGAAGCTTTCTTT
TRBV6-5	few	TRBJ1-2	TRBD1	CASGWEWDSPNYGYTF	TGTGCCAGCGGATGGGAATGGGACAGCCCAAACTATGGCTACACCTTC
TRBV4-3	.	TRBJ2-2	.	CASSRRLVGGPTGELFF	TGCGCCAGCAGCCGTCGCTTGGTGGGGGGTCCCACCGGGGAGCTGTTTTTT
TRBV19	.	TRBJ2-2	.	CASHGGWDTGELFF	TGTGCCAGTCATGGCGGTTGGGATACCGGGGAGCTGTTTTTT
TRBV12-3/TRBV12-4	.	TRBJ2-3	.	CASSFLRGAYTQYF	TGTGCCAGCAGTTTCCTAAGGGGGGCGTATACGCAGTATTTT
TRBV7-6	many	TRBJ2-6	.	CASSRPMSGANVLTF	TGTGCCAGCAGCCGTCCGATGTCTGGGGCCAACGTCCTGACTTTC
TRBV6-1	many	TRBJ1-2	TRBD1	CASSRPGQATYGYTF	TGTGCCAGCAGTCGGCCGGGACAGGCAACGTATGGCTACACCTTC
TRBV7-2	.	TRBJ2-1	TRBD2	CASSLAYQGLAGTLASNEQFF	TGTGCCAGCAGCTTAGCGTACCAGGGACTAGCGGGGACGTTGGCATCCAATGAGCAGTTCTTC
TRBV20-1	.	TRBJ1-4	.	CSARGRSATNEKLFF	TGCAGTGCTAGGGGCAGATCTGCAACTAATGAAAAACTGTTTTTT
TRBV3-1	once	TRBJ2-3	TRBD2	CASSQRATSGALDTQYF	TGTGCCAGCAGCCAAAGAGCCACTAGCGGGGCCTTAGATACGCAGTATTTT
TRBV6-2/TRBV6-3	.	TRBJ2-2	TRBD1	CASSQDRPTNTGELFF	TGTGCCAGCAGTCAGGACAGGCCTACGAACACCGGGGAGCTGTTTTTT
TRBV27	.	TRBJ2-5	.	CACSLSDAPQETQYF	TGTGCCTGCAGCCTCTCGGATGCCCCCCAAGAGACCCAGTACTTC
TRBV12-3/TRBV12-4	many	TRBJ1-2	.	CASSLTVNYGYTF	TGTGCCAGCAGTTTGACAGTCAACTATGGCTACACCTTC
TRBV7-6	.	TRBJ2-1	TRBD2	CASNLAGSSYNEQFF	TGTGCCAGCAACTTAGCGGGTAGCTCCTACAATGAGCAGTTCTTC
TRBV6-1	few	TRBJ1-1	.	CASTLFRVLEMNTEAFF	TGTGCCAGCACCTTATTCAGGGTTCTAGAAATGAACACTGAAGCTTTCTTT
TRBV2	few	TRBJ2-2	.	CASRGKRELFF	TGTGCCAGCCGGGGGAAAAGGGAGCTGTTTTTT
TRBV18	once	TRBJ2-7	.	CASSPPRTDTYEQYF	TGTGCCAGCTCACCACCGAGGACAGATACCTACGAGCAGTACTTC